This is a list of T cell receptor beta chains from one sample in a study of blood T cell repertoires in COVID-19. Sequenced by immunoSEQ multiplex PCR; TCRdb stores in-frame clones only, minus some. The repertoire holds some 700,000 clones, with 90% as singletons. The sample taken for sequencing was peripheral blood. The receptors were gathered from a woman aged 18 to 35 with acute or convalescent COVID-19. Both conserved end residues are part of each CDR3.

cdr3_length,v_call,j_call,cdr3_aa
16,TRBV4-1,TRBJ1-3,CASSQDKGQPVHTIYF
14,TRBV6-4,TRBJ1-2,CASSGPGGPYGYTF
15,TRBV10-3,TRBJ1-1,CAISDSDRLTTEAFF
13,TRBV29-1,TRBJ2-4,CSVEGGLGNIQYF
15,TRBV29-1,TRBJ2-7,CSVGVETASSYEQYF
15,TRBV6-1,TRBJ1-5,CASSELGQPNQPQHF
13,TRBV6-4,TRBJ1-1,CASREQMNTEAFF
16,TRBV11-3,TRBJ1-1,CASSPRRTGGPTEAFF
14,TRBV27,TRBJ2-5,CASSPRGAPETQYF
14,TRBV18,TRBJ1-1,CASSLSAGNTEAFF
15,TRBV6-6,TRBJ1-6,CASSFLIGENSPLHF
15,TRBV11-2,TRBJ1-1,CASRQTSDSFTEAFF
15,TRBV2,TRBJ1-5,CASNRDSFSNQPQHF
12,TRBV5-6,TRBJ2-1,CASFRLAGAEFF
13,TRBV28,TRBJ1-2,CASSFSGMDGYTF
13,TRBV6-2/TRBV6-3,TRBJ1-1,CASSRGRNTEAFF
12,TRBV2,TRBJ1-6,CASSDSLLPLHF